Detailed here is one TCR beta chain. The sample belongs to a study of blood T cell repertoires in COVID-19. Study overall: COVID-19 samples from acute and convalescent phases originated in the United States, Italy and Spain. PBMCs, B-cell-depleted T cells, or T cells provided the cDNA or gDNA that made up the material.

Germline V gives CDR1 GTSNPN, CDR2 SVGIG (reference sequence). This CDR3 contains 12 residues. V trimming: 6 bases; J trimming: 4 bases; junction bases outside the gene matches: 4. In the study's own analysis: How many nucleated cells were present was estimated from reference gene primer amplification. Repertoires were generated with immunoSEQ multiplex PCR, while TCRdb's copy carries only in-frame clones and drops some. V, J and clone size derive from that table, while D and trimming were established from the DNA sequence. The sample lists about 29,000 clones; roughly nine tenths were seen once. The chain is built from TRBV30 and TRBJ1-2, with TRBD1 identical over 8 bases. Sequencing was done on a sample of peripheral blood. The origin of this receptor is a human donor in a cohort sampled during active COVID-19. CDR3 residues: CACRQGRYGYTF. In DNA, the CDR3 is TGTGCCTGCCGACAGGGGCGCTATGGCTACACCTTC.